This T cell receptor (beta chain) stems from a study of cytomegalovirus exposure and HLA in healthy donors. V dropped 6 bases and J dropped 3; count of bases not matched to a gene: 12. Germline CDR1 reads WNHNN; CDR2 reads SYGVQD (reference sequence). The length of the CDR3 is 16 residues. It was with 60 Vbeta and 13 Jbeta primers that the PCR ran. Assay used: immunoSEQ multiplex PCR; TCRdb lists only in-frame clones, some missing. The sample has about 150,000 clones, approximately 82% seen once. The sample consisted of PBMCs. The rearrangement links TRBV10-1 to TRBJ2-7; 9 nucleotides match TRBD2. The sequence derives from a male donor in good health and CMV-seronegative. The CDR3 DNA sequence: TGCGCCAGCAGGGGGCAAGACAGGACTAGCGTCTACGAGCAGTACTTC. Translated, it gives CASRGQDRTSVYEQYF.